This record covers a single T cell receptor beta chain. Its antigen is unknown. The source of the sample is a study of T-cell reconstitution after alpha-beta-depleted transplantation in children. V lost 5 bases, J lost 3 bases, and 5 bases stayed unmatched. CDR3 length: 15 residues. CDR1 is MDHEN and CDR2 is SYDVKM in the germline V gene. Preparing the TCRbeta library involved the use of unique molecular identifiers. Each CDR3 protein gets one entry after TCRdb re-called the PCR reads with MiXCR. The table lists 200,000 to 250,000 distinct CDR3 sequences, under 30% of them singletons. Regarding the study as a whole: Once a year had passed after transplant, T-cell counts and diversity came mostly from newly produced T cells.

The sequencing used PBMCs, collected before TCRalphabeta/CD19-depleted stem cell transplant. This chain uses TRBV28 with TRBJ2-7, with 12 bases lining up with TRBD2. The receptor's source is a girl aged 2 to 10 with Fanconi anemia, due to receive a stem cell transplant. The CDR3 here is CASSTLTSGSYEQYF. As DNA, the CDR3 is TGTGCCAGCAGTACTTTGACTAGCGGGAGCTACGAGCAGTACTTC.